This TCR beta chain stems from a study of T cell changes during pregnancy in multiple sclerosis. The assay was immunoSEQ multiplex PCR, and TCRdb's table has in-frame clones only and misses some. The table shows approximately 32,000 clones, with about nine tenths occurring only once. Germline V gives CDR1 KGHSH, CDR2 LQKENI. The CDR3 has 15 amino acids. V shed 3 bases, J shed 7 bases, and the junction held 10 bases outside the gene matches. This receptor was obtained from a female donor with multiple sclerosis, enrolled in a pregnancy study. The material was CD8+ T cells from peripheral blood mononuclear cells, obtained in the first trimester of pregnancy. The chain employs TRBV18 and TRBJ2-7; 9 bases are shared with TRBD1. The CDR3 reads CASSPAAQGAWEQYF. CDR3 DNA sequence: TGTGCCAGCTCACCGGCGGCACAGGGGGCATGGGAGCAGTACTTC.